This TCR beta chain originates from a study of identical twins. General study points: Beta clonotypes that were abundant in cord blood contained fewer insertions, a pattern absent from memory repertoires.

TCRdb itself ran the 5' RACE reads through MiXCR, one entry per CDR3 protein. The sample has hundreds of thousands of distinct CDR3 sequences; over 5% are singletons. This CDR3 spans 17 amino acids. Germline V gives CDR1 SGHVS, CDR2 FQNEAQ. V was clipped by 7 bases and J by 3 bases; unmatched bases: 13. This clonotype came up once. What it binds is not known. The sequencing input was naive T cells sorted from blood. This receptor was obtained from a man aged 18 to 30 in good health. The chain joins TRBV7-8 to TRBJ2-1, with 9 bases fitting TRBD2. CDR3 DNA sequence: TGTGCCAGCAAGCTTGGTACGGCGGGAGGGCACTACAATGAGCAGTTCTTC. Translating gives CASKLGTAGGHYNEQFF.